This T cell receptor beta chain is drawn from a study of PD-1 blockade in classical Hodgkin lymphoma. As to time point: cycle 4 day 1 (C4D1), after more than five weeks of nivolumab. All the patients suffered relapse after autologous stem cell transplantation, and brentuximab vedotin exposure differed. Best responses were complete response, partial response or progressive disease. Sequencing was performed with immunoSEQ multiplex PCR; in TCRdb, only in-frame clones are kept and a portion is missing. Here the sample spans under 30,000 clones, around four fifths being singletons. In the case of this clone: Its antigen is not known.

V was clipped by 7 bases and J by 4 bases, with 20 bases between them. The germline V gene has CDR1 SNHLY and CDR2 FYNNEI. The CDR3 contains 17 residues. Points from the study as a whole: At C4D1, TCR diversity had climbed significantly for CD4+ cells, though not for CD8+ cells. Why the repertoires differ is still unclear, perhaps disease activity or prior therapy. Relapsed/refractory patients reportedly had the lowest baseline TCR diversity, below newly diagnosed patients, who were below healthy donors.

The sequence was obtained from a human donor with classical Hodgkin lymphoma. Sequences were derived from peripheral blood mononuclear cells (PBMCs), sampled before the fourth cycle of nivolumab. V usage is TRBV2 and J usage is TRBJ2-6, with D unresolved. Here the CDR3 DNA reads TGTGCCAGCACAGCAGAAGGGAAGTTATTCGGGGCCAACGTCCTGACTTTC. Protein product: CASTAEGKLFGANVLTF.